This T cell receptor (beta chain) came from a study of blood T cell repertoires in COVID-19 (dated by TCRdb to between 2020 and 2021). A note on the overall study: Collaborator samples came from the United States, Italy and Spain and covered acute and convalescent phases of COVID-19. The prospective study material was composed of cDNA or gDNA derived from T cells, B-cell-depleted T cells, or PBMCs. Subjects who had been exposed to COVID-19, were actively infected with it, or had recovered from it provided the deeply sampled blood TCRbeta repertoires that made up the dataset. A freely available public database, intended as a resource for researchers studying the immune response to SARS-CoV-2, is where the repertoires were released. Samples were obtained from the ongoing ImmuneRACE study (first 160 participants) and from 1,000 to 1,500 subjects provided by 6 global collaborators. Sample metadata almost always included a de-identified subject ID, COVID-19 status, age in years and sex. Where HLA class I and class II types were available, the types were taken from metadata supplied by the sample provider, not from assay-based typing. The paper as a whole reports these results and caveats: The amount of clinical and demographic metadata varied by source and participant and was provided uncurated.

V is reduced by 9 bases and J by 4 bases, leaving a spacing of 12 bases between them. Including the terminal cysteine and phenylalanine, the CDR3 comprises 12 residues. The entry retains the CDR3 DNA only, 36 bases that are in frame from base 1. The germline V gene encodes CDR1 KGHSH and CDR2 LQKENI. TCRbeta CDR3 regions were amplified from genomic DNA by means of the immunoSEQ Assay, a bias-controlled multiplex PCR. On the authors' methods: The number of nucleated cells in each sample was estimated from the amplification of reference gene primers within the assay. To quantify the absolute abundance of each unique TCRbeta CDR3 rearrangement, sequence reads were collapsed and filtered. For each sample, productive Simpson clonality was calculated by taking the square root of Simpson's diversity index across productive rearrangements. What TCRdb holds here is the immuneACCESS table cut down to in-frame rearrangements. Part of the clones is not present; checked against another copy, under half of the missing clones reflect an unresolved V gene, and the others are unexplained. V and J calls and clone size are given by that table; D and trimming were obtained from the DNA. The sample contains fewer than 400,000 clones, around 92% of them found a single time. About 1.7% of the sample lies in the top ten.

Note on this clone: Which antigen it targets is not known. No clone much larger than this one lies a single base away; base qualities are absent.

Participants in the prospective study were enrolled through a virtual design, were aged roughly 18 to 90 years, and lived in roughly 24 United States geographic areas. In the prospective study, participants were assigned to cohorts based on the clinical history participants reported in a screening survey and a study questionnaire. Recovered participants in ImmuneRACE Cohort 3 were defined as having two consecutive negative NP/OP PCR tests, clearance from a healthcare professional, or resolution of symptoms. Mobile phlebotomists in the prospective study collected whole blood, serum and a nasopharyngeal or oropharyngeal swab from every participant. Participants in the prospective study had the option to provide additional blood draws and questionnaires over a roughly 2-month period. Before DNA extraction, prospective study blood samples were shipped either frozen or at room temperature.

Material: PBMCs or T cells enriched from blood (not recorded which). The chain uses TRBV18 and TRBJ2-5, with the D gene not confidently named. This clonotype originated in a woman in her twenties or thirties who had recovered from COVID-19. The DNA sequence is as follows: TGTGCCAGTACCGAGGTTAGAGAGACCCAGTACTTC. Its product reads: CASTEVRETQYF.